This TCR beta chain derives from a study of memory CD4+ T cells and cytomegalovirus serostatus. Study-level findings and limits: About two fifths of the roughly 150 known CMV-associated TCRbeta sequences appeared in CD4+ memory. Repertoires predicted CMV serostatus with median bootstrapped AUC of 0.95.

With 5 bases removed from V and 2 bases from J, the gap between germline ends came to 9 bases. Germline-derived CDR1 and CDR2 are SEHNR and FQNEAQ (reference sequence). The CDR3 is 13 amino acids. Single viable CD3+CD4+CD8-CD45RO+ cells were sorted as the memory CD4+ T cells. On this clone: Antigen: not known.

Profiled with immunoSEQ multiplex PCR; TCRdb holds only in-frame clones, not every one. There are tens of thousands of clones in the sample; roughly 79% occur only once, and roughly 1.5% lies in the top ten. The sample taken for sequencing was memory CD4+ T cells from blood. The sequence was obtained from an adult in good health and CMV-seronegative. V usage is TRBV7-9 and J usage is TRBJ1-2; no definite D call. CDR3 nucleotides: TGTGCCAGCAGCCGAGACGGGAACTATGGCTACACCTTC. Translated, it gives CASSRDGNYGYTF.